The present T cell receptor (beta chain) was sequenced within a study of T-cell reconstitution after alpha-beta-depleted transplantation in children. A library of TCRbeta sequences, prepared with unique molecular identifiers, was generated. TCRdb passed the PCR reads through MiXCR, listing each CDR3 protein once. The data contain around 410,000 distinct CDR3 sequences, about a tenth of them singletons. CDR3 length: 16 residues. V gave up 5 bases and J gave up 1 base, with 15 bases separating them. This clonotype was counted a few times. This specimen was PBMCs from the stem cell graft donor, taken from the stem cell graft. V and J are TRBV12-3 or TRBV12-4 and TRBJ2-1, with a possible D match to TRBD2 (5 bases). The clonotype originates from a human donor who donated a stem cell graft to a child with acute myeloid leukemia. Here the CDR3 DNA reads TGTGCCAGCAGTCCCGAGGCGGACTGGTCCTACAATGAGCAGTTCTTC. Translation: CASSPEADWSYNEQFF.